What follows are 19 T cell receptor beta chains derived from one specimen sequenced in a study of cytomegalovirus exposure and HLA in healthy donors. Primers for the PCR totalled 60 Vbeta and 13 Jbeta. Repertoires were generated with immunoSEQ multiplex PCR, while TCRdb's copy carries only in-frame clones and drops some. In total, the table holds tens of thousands of clones. The sample comprised PBMCs. Receptors were obtained from a middle-aged woman in good health and CMV-seronegative.

The rearrangement joins TRBV7-9 to TRBJ1-4; 7 bases agree with TRBD1. The CDR3 extends over 16 amino acids. V dropped 2 bases and J dropped 0; count of bases not matched to a gene: 3. Germline lookup yields CDR1 SEHNR and CDR2 FQNEAQ (reference sequence). In DNA form, the CDR3 reads TGTGCCAGCAGCTTAATCAGGGGGGCAACTAATGAAAAACTGTTTTTT. Encoded protein: CASSLIRGATNEKLFF.

The rearrangement uses TRBV7-9 and TRBJ2-7; weak D call: TRBD2 (7 bases). The CDR3 has 15 amino acids. V was cut by 5 bases and J by 0 bases, with 14 bases left in between. Germline CDR1 SEHNR, CDR2 FQNEAQ (reference sequence). CDR3 coding DNA: TGTGCCAGCAGCGGGGGAGGGGGAAGCTCCTACGAGCAGTACTTC. This encodes CASSGGGGSSYEQYF.

CDR3 amino acids: CASSLGLAGQETQYF. Written as DNA, the CDR3 is TGTGCCAGCAGCTTAGGACTAGCGGGGCAAGAGACCCAGTACTTC. The rearrangement uses TRBV7-2 and TRBJ2-5, with 11 positions matching TRBD2. Looked up from germline, CDR1 is SGHTA and CDR2 is FQGNSA. Germline trimming cut 1 base from V and 2 bases from J; bases unmatched to any gene: 0. This CDR3 is 15 amino acids long.

The rearrangement links TRBV6-6 to TRBJ2-2; weak D call: TRBD2 (5 bases). This CDR3 is built from 14 residues. The V gene's germline CDR1 is MNHNY and CDR2 SVGAGI (reference sequence). V was pared by 7 bases and J by 6 bases, with 15 bases between. CDR3 sequence (DNA): TGTGCCAGCATTCTGGTGACCGGGGCCGGGGAGCTGTTTTTT. It yields the protein CASILVTGAGELFF.

The J gene is TRBJ2-5, the V gene TRBV5-1, with TRBD2 identical over 7 bases. This CDR3 comprises 15 residues. Germline assignment: CDR1 SGHRS and CDR2 YFSETQ. Trimming cost V 0 bases and J 5 bases; bases outside gene matches: 7. CDR3 amino acids: CASSLDGPGGETQYF. The CDR3 coding sequence is TGCGCCAGCAGCTTGGACGGGCCCGGGGGGGAGACCCAGTACTTC.

The chain has TRBV6-5 and TRBJ1-1; TRBD1 might be the D (6 bases). The CDR3 totals 15 residues. Per the germline V gene, CDR1 is MNHEY and CDR2 is SVGAGI. The V gene lost 7 bases and the J gene lost 5 bases, with 20 bases spanning the gap. CDR3 loop: CASILREGGSTEAFF. DNA for the CDR3: TGTGCCAGCATCTTGCGGGAGGGGGGCTCGACTGAAGCTTTCTTT.

V usage is TRBV29-1 and J usage is TRBJ1-2; 7 nucleotides agree with TRBD1. The germline CDR1 and CDR2 sequences are SQVTM and ANQGSEA. With V trimmed by 0 bases and J by 4 bases, 8 bases remained unmatched. This CDR3 has 15 amino acids. The CDR3 loop reads CSVEDETGVAYGYTF. The CDR3 DNA reads TGCAGCGTTGAAGATGAAACAGGGGTTGCCTATGGCTACACCTTC.

The chain recombines TRBV9 with TRBJ2-3, with D perhaps matching TRBD2 (6 bases). The ends were cut back, 0 bases at V and 4 bases at J, with 9 bases in the middle. Germline V gene data show CDR1 as SGDLS and CDR2 as YYNGEE. There are 14 residues in the CDR3. The CDR3 region is CASSVVREADTQYF. As DNA, the CDR3 is TGTGCCAGCAGCGTAGTGAGGGAGGCAGATACGCAGTATTTT.

The chain uses TRBV27 and TRBJ2-7; TRBD1 is a possible D gene (5 bases). The germline V and J ends were trimmed by 2 bases and 4 bases, with 9 bases remaining between them. Germline CDR1 MNHEY, CDR2 SMNVEV (reference sequence). CDR3 length: 13 amino acids. CDR3 region: CASSLQGKYEQYF. The DNA for the CDR3 is TGTGCCAGCAGTTTACAGGGCAAGTACGAGCAGTACTTC.

The rearrangement uses TRBV28 and TRBJ1-6, with 10 positions matching TRBD1. CDR3 length equals 12 residues. With V trimmed by 9 bases and J by 14 bases, 7 bases remained unmatched. Germline V gene data show CDR1 as MDHEN and CDR2 as SYDVKM. The CDR3 region is CASGTGELTLHF. Here the CDR3 DNA reads TGTGCCAGTGGGACAGGGGAATTGACCCTCCACTTT.

V usage is TRBV5-1 and J usage is TRBJ2-3; TRBD2 is a possible D gene (6 bases). The CDR3 loop spans 15 amino acids. V lost 3 bases and J 1 base, leaving 12 bases between the germline ends. The V gene's germline CDR1 is SGHRS and CDR2 YFSETQ. The CDR3 region is CASSSTIAGTDTQYF. The CDR3 DNA reads TGCGCCAGCAGCTCGACGATAGCGGGCACAGATACGCAGTATTTT.

The rearrangement joins TRBV4-2 to TRBJ1-5; D is perhaps TRBD1 (6 bases). The germline gives CDR1 LGHNA, CDR2 YNFKEQ. Trimming stripped 4 bases from V and 3 bases from J, with 13 bases between. The CDR3 runs to 15 residues. The CDR3 region is CASSPGQNLNQPQHF. The CDR3 DNA reads TGTGCCAGCAGCCCAGGACAGAACCTCAATCAGCCCCAGCATTTT.

This chain links TRBV10-3 with TRBJ2-7; a possible D gene is TRBD2 (6 bases). Trimming removed 9 bases from V and 6 bases from J, with 15 bases in between. From germline, CDR1 is ENHRY and CDR2 SYGVKD. This CDR3 is 12 amino acids long. CDR3 sequence reads: CAIRLVGGEQYF. Here the CDR3 DNA reads TGTGCCATTAGACTAGTCGGAGGCGAGCAGTACTTC.

This chain links TRBV5-1 with TRBJ2-5; TRBD1 might be the D (5 bases). The V gene lost 4 bases and the J gene lost 2 bases, with 15 bases spanning the gap. CDR1 is SGHRS, CDR2 YFSETQ, per germline. The CDR3 loop spans 15 amino acids. CDR3 sequence: CASSVGRDGQETQYF. DNA of the CDR3: TGCGCCAGCAGCGTAGGCAGGGATGGGCAAGAGACCCAGTACTTC.

The chain has TRBV27 and TRBJ1-6; 8 positions match TRBD1. This CDR3 comprises 15 residues. The germline V gene has CDR1 MNHEY and CDR2 SMNVEV (reference sequence). The J segment lost 6 bases and the V segment lost 4 bases, leaving 5 bases of the junction unmatched. The CDR3 here is CASSSRTGSNSPLHF. As DNA, the CDR3 is TGTGCCAGCAGTTCCAGGACAGGGTCTAATTCACCCCTCCACTTT.

CDR3 in amino acids: CASQLNEETEAFF. The CDR3 DNA follows: TGTGCCAGCCAACTTAACGAGGAGACTGAAGCTTTCTTT. This chain uses TRBV27 with TRBJ1-1; D is ambiguous. V dropped 8 bases and J dropped 5 bases, with 15 bases sitting between them. Germline CDR1 reads MNHEY; CDR2 reads SMNVEV (reference sequence). CDR3 length: 13 residues.

The rearrangement uses TRBV10-3 and TRBJ2-3; 7 bases match TRBD1. The CDR3 is made up of 15 amino acids. Germline V gene data show CDR1 as ENHRY and CDR2 as SYGVKD. V shed 2 bases and J 2 bases; nucleotides not matched to a gene: 4. CDR3 nucleotide sequence: TGTGCCATCAGTGAGAATAAGGGGGCCACAGATACGCAGTATTTT. Its translation is CAISENKGATDTQYF.

This chain uses TRBV6-5 with TRBJ1-2; the D is unclear. V lost 5 bases and J lost 7, with 8 bases in between. CDR1 MNHEY and CDR2 SVGAGI come from the germline V gene. The CDR3 loop spans 11 amino acids. The CDR3 protein is CASSPGGGYTF. CDR3 DNA sequence: TGTGCCAGCAGTCCAGGAGGTGGCTACACCTTC.

The V gene is TRBV30, the J gene TRBJ1-5; 10 nucleotides align to TRBD1. V dropped 1 base and J dropped 7; count of bases not matched to a gene: 7. CDR3 length: 15 amino acids. Germline lookup yields CDR1 GTSNPN and CDR2 SVGIG (reference sequence). The CDR3 sequence: CAWSAPWDRGQPQHF. The CDR3 coding sequence is TGTGCCTGGAGTGCCCCTTGGGACAGGGGACAGCCCCAGCATTTT. Supplemented by reference TRBV30 and TRBJ1-5, the full variable domain reads SQTIHQWPATLVQPVGSPLSLECTVEGTSNPNLYWYRQAAGRGLQLLFYSVGIGQISSEVPQNLSASRPQDRQFILSSKKLLLSDSGFYLCAWSAPWDRGQPQHFGDGTRLSIL.